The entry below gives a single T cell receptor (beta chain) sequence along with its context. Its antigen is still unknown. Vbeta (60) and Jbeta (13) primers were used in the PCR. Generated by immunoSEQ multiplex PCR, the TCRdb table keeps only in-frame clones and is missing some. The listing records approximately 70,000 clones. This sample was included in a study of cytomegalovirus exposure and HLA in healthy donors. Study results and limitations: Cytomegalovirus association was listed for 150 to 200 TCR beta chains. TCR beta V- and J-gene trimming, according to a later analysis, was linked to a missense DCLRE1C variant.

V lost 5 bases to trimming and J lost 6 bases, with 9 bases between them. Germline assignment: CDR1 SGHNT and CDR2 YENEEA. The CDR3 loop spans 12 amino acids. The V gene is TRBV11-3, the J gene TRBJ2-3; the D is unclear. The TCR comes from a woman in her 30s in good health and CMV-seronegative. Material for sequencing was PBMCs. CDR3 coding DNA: TGTGCCAGCAGCCTAAACCCCGATACGCAGTATTTT. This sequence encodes CASSLNPDTQYF.